One and the same sample provided the 5 T cell receptor beta chains below, sequenced in a study of cytomegalovirus exposure and HLA in healthy donors (TCRdb year 2017). Libraries were constructed by the immunoSEQ multiplex PCR assay. For the multiplex PCR, a mixture combining 60 forward primers for TCR Vbeta segments and 13 reverse primers for TCR Jbeta segments was used. Held by TCRdb, this immuneACCESS table contains in-frame sequences only and omits some clones. Under half of the omission traces to an unresolved V gene where checked; the cause of the rest is unknown. The sample data list about 130,000 clones, and about 8.5% of these were observed just once. The top ten clonotypes cover 4.5% to 7% of the sample. Sequencing used PBMCs. Receptors were obtained from a man aged 35 to 55 in good health and CMV-seronegative.

The CDR3 loop is CASRPLGDEQFF. The CDR3 bases are TGTGCCAGCAGACCCCTGGGCGATGAGCAGTTCTTC. This chain connects TRBV7-2 to TRBJ2-1; D gene uncertain. V lost 6 bases and J lost 8, with 11 bases in between. The CDR3 is made up of 12 amino acids. Per germline, CDR1 SGHTA and CDR2 FQGNSA.

This clone has a handful of counts. This chain uses TRBV6-1 with TRBJ2-1; 7 bases line up with TRBD1. V lost 8 bases, J lost 2 bases, and 12 bases stayed unmatched. This CDR3 comprises 16 residues. CDR1 is MNHNS, CDR2 SASEGT, per germline. The CDR3 DNA reads TGTGCCAGCCGTGGCCCGGGACAGACGACCTACAATGAGCAGTTCTTC. It encodes CASRGPGQTTYNEQFF.

The chain uses TRBV18 and TRBJ1-2; 8 bases line up with TRBD1. V lost 6 bases, J lost 6 bases, and 12 bases stayed unmatched. The CDR3 has 15 residues. Germline assignment: CDR1 KGHSH and CDR2 LQKENI. DNA of the CDR3: TGTGCCAGCTCGCAATCCGGGACAGGAGGCGATGGCTACACCTTC. Amino acid sequence: CASSQSGTGGDGYTF.

The genes are TRBV9 and TRBJ2-1, with 12 positions matching TRBD1. Germline loops: CDR1 SGDLS, CDR2 YYNGEE. The V and J ends lost 2 bases and 7 bases, in that order; junction bases with no gene match: 4. The CDR3 is made up of 15 amino acids. The CDR3 DNA is TGTGCCAGCAGCGTCGGGACAGGGGGCTATAATGAGCAGTTCTTC. Residues: CASSVGTGGYNEQFF.

CDR3 coding DNA: TGTGCCAGTAGCCTCGGGGGGGGAAACACCATATATTTT. It translates to CASSLGGGNTIYF. The chain is built from TRBV19 and TRBJ1-3, with D tentatively TRBD1 (5 bases). CDR1 and CDR2 from the germline V gene are LNHDA and SQIVND (reference sequence). With 6 bases removed from V and 4 bases from J, the gap between germline ends came to 10 bases. The CDR3 is 13 amino acids.